This TCR beta chain was found in a study of T cell responses to AZD1222 COVID-19 vaccine. At the level of the study: Recipients boosted at about 4 weeks or about 12 weeks are pooled.

Study-wide findings and caveats: Spike-specific TCR depth and breadth grew after two AZD1222 doses. Donors were largely white British and mainly female; clonal diversity was possibly underestimated.

The CDR3 extends over 16 amino acids. Trimming shortened V by 6 bases and J by 1 base, and 16 bases separated the two germline ends. Germline V gene data show CDR1 as SNHLY and CDR2 as FYNNEI. The repertoire was sequenced with immunoSEQ multiplex PCR; TCRdb's copy has only in-frame clones and lacks some. The data contain roughly 100,000 clones, around 89% of them singletons. This clone was recorded only once. Its specificity is not known. The source was peripheral blood, collected on day 0 of AZD1222 vaccination. This receptor was obtained from an adult in good health. The chain carries TRBV2 and TRBJ2-1, with D perhaps assigned TRBD1 or TRBD2 (5 bases each). The CDR3 loop is CASRADSGSSYNEQFF. Here the CDR3 DNA reads TGTGCCAGCAGGGCCGACAGTGGGAGTTCCTACAATGAGCAGTTCTTC.